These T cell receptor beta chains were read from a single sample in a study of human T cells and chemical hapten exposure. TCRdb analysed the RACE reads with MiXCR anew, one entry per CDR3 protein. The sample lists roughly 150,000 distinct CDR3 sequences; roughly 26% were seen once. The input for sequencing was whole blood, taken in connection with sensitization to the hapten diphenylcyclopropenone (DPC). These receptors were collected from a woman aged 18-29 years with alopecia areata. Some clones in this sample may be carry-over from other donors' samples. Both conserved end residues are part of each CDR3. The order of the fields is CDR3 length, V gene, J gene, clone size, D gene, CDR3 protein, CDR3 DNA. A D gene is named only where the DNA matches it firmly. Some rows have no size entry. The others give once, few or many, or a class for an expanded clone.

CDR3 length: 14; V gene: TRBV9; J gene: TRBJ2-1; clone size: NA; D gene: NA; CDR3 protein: CASSVDYPDNEQFF; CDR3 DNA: TGTGCCAGCAGCGTGGACTATCCGGACAATGAGCAGTTCTTC
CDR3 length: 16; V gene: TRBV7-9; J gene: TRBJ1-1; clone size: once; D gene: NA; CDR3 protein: CASSLSLTALNTEAFF; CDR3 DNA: TGTGCCAGCAGCCTGAGCCTGACAGCTTTGAACACTGAAGCTTTCTTT
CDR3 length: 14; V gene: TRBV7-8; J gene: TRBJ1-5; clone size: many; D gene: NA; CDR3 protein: CASSGAQSNQPQHF; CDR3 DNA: TGTGCCAGCAGCGGAGCGCAAAGCAATCAGCCCCAGCATTTT
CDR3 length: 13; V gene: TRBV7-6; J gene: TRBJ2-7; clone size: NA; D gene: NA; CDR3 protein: CASSLEATYEQYF; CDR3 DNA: TGTGCCAGCAGCTTAGAAGCGACCTACGAGCAGTACTTC
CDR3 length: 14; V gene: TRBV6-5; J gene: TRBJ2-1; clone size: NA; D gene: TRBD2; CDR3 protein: CASGRRGRYNEQFF; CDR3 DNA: TGTGCCAGCGGGAGGCGGGGGAGGTACAATGAGCAGTTCTTC
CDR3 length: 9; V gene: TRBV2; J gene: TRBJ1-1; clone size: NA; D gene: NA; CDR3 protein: CASTYEAFF; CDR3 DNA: TGTGCCAGCACTTATGAAGCTTTCTTT
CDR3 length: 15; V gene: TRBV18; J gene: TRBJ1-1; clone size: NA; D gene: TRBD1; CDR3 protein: CASSTDRGQWGEAFF; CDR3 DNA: TGTGCCAGCTCAACGGACAGGGGGCAATGGGGTGAAGCTTTCTTT
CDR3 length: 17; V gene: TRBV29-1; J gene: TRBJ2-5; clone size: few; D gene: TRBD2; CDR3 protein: CSVRGGTTLVWQETQYF; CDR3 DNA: TGCAGCGTCCGCGGGGGAACTACTTTGGTTTGGCAAGAGACCCAGTACTTC
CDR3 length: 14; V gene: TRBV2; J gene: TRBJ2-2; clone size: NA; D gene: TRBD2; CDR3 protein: CATSGRANTGELFF; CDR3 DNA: TGTGCCACGAGCGGGAGGGCCAACACCGGGGAGCTGTTTTTT
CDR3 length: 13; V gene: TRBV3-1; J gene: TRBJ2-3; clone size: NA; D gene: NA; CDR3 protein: CASSSGGTDTQYF; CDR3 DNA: TGTGCCAGCAGCTCCGGGGGCACAGATACGCAGTATTTT
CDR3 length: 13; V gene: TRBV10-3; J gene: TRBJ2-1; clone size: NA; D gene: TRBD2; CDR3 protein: CAIAVSGGGEQFF; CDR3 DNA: TGTGCCATTGCGGTTAGCGGGGGCGGTGAGCAGTTCTTC
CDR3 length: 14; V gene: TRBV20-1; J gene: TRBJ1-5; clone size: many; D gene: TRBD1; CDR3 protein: CSAQGDRENQPQHF; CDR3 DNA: TGCAGTGCTCAGGGTGACAGGGAGAATCAGCCCCAGCATTTT
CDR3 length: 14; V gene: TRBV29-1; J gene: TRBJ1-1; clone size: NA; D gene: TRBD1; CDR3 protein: CSVNLGTGAPEAFF; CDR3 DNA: TGCAGCGTCAACCTTGGAACAGGGGCCCCTGAAGCTTTCTTT
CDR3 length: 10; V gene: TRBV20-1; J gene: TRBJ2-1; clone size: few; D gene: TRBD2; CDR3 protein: CSAPSGEQFF; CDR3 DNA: TGCAGTGCGCCTAGCGGTGAGCAGTTCTTC
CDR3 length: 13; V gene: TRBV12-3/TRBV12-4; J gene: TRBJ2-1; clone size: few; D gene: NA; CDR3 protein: CASSTHTYNEQFF; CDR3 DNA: TGTGCCAGCAGTACGCACACATACAATGAGCAGTTCTTC
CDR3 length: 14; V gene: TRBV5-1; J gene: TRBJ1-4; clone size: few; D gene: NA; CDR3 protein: CASSLQGDNEKLFF; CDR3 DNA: TGCGCCAGCAGCTTACAGGGCGATAATGAAAAACTGTTTTTT
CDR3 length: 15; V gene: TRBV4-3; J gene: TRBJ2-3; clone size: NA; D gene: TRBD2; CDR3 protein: CASSQERGGRDTQYF; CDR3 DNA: TGCGCCAGCAGCCAAGAACGGGGGGGTCGGGATACGCAGTATTTT
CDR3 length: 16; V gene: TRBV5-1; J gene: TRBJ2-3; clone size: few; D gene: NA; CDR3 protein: CASSLGLAGRADTQYF; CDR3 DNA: TGCGCCAGCAGCTTGGGCTTGGCGGGAAGGGCAGATACGCAGTATTTT
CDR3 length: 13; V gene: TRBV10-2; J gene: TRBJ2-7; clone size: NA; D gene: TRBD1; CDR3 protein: CASGQGAPYEQYF; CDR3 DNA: TGCGCCAGCGGACAGGGGGCCCCCTACGAGCAGTACTTC
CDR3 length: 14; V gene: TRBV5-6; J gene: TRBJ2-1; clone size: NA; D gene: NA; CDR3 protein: CASSLGGPNNEQFF; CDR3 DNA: TGTGCCAGCAGCTTGGGGGGCCCGAACAATGAGCAGTTCTTC
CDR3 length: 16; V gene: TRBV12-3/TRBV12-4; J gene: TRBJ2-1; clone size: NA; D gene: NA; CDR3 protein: CASTLVGESSYNEQFF; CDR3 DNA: TGTGCCAGCACCTTGGTGGGCGAGAGCTCCTACAATGAGCAGTTCTTC
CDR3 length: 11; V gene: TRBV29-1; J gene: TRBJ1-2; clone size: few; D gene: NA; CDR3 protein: CSGEGFYGYTF; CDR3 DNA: TGCAGCGGCGAAGGCTTCTATGGCTACACCTTC
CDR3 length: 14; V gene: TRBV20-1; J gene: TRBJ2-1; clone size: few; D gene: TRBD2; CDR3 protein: CSARRGGGTNEQFF; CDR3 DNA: TGCAGTGCTAGACGCGGGGGTGGCACCAATGAGCAGTTCTTC
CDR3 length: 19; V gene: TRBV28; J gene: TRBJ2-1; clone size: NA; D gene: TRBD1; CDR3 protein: CASSFLGQGPESSYNEQFF; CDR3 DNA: TGTGCCAGCAGTTTTTTGGGACAGGGGCCGGAGAGCTCCTACAATGAGCAGTTCTTC
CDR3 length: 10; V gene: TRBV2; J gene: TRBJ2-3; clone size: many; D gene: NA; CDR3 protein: CASRGDTQYF; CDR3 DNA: TGTGCCAGCAGAGGAGATACGCAGTATTTT
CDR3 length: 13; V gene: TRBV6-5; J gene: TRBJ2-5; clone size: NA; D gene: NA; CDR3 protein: CASSYEGGETQYF; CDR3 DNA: TGTGCCAGCAGTTACGAGGGCGGGGAGACCCAGTACTTC
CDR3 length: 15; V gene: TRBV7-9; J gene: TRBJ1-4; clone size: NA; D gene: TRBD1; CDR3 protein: CASSPDGTDNEKLFF; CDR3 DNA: TGTGCCAGCAGCCCAGACGGGACAGATAATGAAAAACTGTTTTTT
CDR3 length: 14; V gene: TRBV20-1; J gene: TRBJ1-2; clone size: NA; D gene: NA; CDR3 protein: CSVPGGGSNYGYTF; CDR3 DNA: TGCAGCGTTCCGGGAGGAGGGTCTAACTATGGCTACACCTTC
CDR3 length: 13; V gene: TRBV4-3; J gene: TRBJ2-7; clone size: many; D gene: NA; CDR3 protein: CASSQTTSREQYF; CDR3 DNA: TGCGCCAGCAGCCAAACTACTAGCCGCGAGCAGTACTTC
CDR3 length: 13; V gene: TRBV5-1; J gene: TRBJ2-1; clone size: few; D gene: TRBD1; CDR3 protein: CASSVGQGYEQFF; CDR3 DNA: TGCGCCAGCAGCGTGGGACAGGGCTATGAGCAGTTCTTC
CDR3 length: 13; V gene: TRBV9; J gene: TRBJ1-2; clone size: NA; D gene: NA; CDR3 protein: CASSVAGNYGYTF; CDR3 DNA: TGTGCCAGCAGCGTAGCAGGGAACTATGGCTACACCTTC
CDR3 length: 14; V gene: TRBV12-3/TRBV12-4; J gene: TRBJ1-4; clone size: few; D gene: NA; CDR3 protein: CASIMGGSNEKLFF; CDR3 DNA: TGTGCCAGCATAATGGGAGGGAGTAATGAAAAACTGTTTTTT
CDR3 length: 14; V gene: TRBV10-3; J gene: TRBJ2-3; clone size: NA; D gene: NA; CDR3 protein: CAIGRGSSTDTQYF; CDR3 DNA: TGTGCCATCGGCCGCGGGTCTAGCACAGATACGCAGTATTTT
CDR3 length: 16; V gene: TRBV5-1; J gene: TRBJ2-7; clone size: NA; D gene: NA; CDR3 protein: CASSLSGVSSSYEQYF; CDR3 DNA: TGCGCCAGCAGCTTGTCGGGGGTGTCGAGCTCCTACGAGCAGTACTTC
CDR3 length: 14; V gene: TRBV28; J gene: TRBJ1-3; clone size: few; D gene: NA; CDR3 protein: CASREQGTGNTIYF; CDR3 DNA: TGTGCCAGCAGAGAACAGGGAACTGGAAACACCATATATTTT
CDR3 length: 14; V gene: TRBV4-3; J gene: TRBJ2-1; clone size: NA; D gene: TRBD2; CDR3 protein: CASSRTGTKDEQFF; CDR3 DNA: TGCGCCAGCAGCCGCACCGGGACTAAGGATGAGCAGTTCTTC
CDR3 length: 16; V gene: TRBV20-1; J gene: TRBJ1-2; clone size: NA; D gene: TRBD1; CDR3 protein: CSARPSQGAIRRGYTF; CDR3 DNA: TGCAGTGCTAGGCCCTCCCAGGGGGCCATAAGGCGAGGCTACACCTTC
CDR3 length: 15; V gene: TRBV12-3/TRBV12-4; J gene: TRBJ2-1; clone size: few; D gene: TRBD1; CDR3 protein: CASSWDRGPYNEQFF; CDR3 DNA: TGTGCCAGCAGTTGGGACAGGGGGCCATACAATGAGCAGTTCTTC
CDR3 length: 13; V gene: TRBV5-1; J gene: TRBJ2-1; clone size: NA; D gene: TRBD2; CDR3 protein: CASSIGTSGEQFF; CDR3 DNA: TGCGCCAGCAGCATTGGGACTAGCGGGGAGCAGTTCTTC
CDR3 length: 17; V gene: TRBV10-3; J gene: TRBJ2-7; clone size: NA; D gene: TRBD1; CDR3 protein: CAFSEVTGGSSSYEQYF; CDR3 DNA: TGTGCCTTCAGTGAAGTGACAGGGGGCTCCTCCTCCTACGAGCAGTACTTC
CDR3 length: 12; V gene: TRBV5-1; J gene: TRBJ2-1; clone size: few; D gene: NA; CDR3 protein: CASSLAGVEQFF; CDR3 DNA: TGCGCCAGCAGCTTGGCCGGGGTCGAGCAGTTCTTC
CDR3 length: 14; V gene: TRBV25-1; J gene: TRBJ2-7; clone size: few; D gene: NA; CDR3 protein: CASRGPGRAYEQYF; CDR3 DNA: TGTGCCAGCAGGGGCCCTGGGCGGGCCTACGAGCAGTACTTC
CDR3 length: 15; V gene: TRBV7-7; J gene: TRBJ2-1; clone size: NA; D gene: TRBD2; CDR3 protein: CASSPQREGRGEQFF; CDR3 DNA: TGTGCCAGCAGCCCTCAGCGGGAGGGCCGGGGTGAGCAGTTCTTC
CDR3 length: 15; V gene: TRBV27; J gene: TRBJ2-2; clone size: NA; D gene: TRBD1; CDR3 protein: CASNRDRLNTGELFF; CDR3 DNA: TGTGCCAGCAACCGGGACAGACTAAACACCGGGGAGCTGTTTTTT